A single sample is the source of the 8 T cell receptor beta chains below, sequenced in a study of blood T cell repertoires in COVID-19. Produced via immunoSEQ multiplex PCR; TCRdb's table is partial and in-frame only. The sample holds hundreds of thousands of clones, roughly 89% seen once. Source material: PBMCs or T cells enriched from blood (not recorded which). These receptors were obtained from a woman under 40 who had recovered from COVID-19.

The rearrangement joins TRBV27 to TRBJ2-7, with 13 bases matching TRBD2. CDR3 size: 16 residues. Germline trimming cut 2 bases from V and 2 bases from J; bases unmatched to any gene: 3. In germline, CDR1 is MNHEY, CDR2 SMNVEV (reference sequence). The CDR3, as DNA: TGTGCCAGCAGTTTAAAGGGGACTAGCGGGACCTACGAGCAGTACTTC. This codes for CASSLKGTSGTYEQYF.

The DNA of the CDR3 is TGTGCCAGCCATTACAGGGGAGGCGACTATGGCTACACCTTC. Its protein product is CASHYRGGDYGYTF. The J gene is TRBJ1-2, the V gene TRBV6-5, with 7 bases matching TRBD1. CDR1 and CDR2 (germline): MNHEY, SVGAGI. V gave up 8 bases and J gave up 3 bases; unmatched junction bases: 9. The CDR3 has 14 amino acids.

V and J are TRBV4-3 and TRBJ1-1; D is ambiguous. The V end lost 0 bases, the J end lost 10 bases, and 12 bases lay between the germline ends. CDR1 and CDR2 from the germline V gene are LGHNA and YSLEER. This CDR3 is built from 13 residues. The CDR3 sequence: CASSQDRRRLAFF. DNA of the CDR3: TGCGCCAGCAGCCAAGATAGGCGGAGGTTAGCTTTCTTT.

The rearrangement joins TRBV9 to TRBJ2-7; D is unclear. V lost 4 bases and J 3 bases, leaving 14 bases between the germline ends. CDR3 length: 14 residues. The germline gives CDR1 SGDLS, CDR2 YYNGEE. The CDR3 spells CASSPQVGNYEQYF. CDR3 nucleotides: TGTGCCAGCAGCCCCCAGGTCGGAAACTACGAGCAGTACTTC.

The chain links TRBV5-4 to TRBJ2-1; the match to TRBD2 covers 12 bases. This CDR3 comprises 16 residues. Trimming took 4 bases from V and 2 from J; bases not matched to a gene: 4. CDR1 SGHNT and CDR2 YYREEE come from the germline V gene (reference sequence). The CDR3 sequence is CASSMGTSGPYNEQFF. DNA of the CDR3: TGTGCCAGCAGCATGGGGACTAGCGGGCCCTACAATGAGCAGTTCTTC.

This clone was picked up a small number of times. The chain's CDR3 is CASGRGSPLHF. CDR3 nucleotide sequence: TGTGCCAGCGGTAGGGGTTCACCCCTCCACTTT. V is TRBV6-5 and J is TRBJ1-6; D perhaps matches TRBD1 (5 bases). V lost 8 bases to trimming and J lost 9 bases, with 8 bases between them. This CDR3 contains 11 residues. Germline assignment: CDR1 MNHEY and CDR2 SVGAGI.

The J gene is TRBJ1-6, the V gene TRBV19; weak D call: TRBD1 (5 bases). V was clipped by 5 bases and J by 6 bases, with 11 bases between them. The CDR3 spans 14 residues. Germline loops: CDR1 LNHDA, CDR2 SQIVND (reference sequence). CDR3 in DNA: TGTGCCAGTAGTTTGGGGCAGCCTAATTCACCCCTCCACTTT. Translating gives CASSLGQPNSPLHF.

The CDR3 protein is CASSASGTSGSLGNEQFF. The CDR3 DNA is TGTGCCAGCAGCGCGTCAGGGACTAGCGGGAGTCTGGGCAATGAGCAGTTCTTC. The chain employs TRBV7-8 and TRBJ2-1, with TRBD2 matching 14 bases. The trim removed 5 bases at V and 6 bases at J, leaving 12 bases unmatched. From germline, CDR1 is SGHVS and CDR2 FQNEAQ. The CDR3 extends over 18 amino acids.